The T cell receptor beta chain under discussion was sequenced for a study of blood T cell repertoires in COVID-19. Germline CDR1 is SGDLS and CDR2 is YYNGEE. With 1 base clipped from V and 9 bases from J, the junction kept 2 bases outside the gene matches. The CDR3 runs 14 residues. Produced via immunoSEQ multiplex PCR; TCRdb's table is partial and in-frame only. This sample has under 250,000 clones, with around 85% found just once. A single count supports this clone. The sequence came from a woman aged 50 to 60 with acute COVID-19. The sample taken for sequencing was PBMCs or T cells enriched from blood (not recorded which). The chain combines TRBV9 with TRBJ2-1; 12 bases fit TRBD1. This chain's CDR3 is CASSVSGQGAEQFF. The CDR3 DNA reads TGTGCCAGCAGCGTATCGGGACAGGGGGCTGAGCAGTTCTTC.